This entry is about one TCR beta chain. Antigen specificity is unknown. Antigen-specific CD4+ T cells were first expanded with viral peptide pools by the ViraFEST assay and only then sequenced. After around 10 days in culture, the CD4+ T cells were isolated. This individual tested PCR-positive for SARS-CoV-2 infection between March and December 2020. Of the BNT162b2 and mRNA-1273 vaccines, participants received two doses of one or the other. Libraries were prepared by immunoSEQ multiplex PCR; TCRdb keeps only in-frame clonotypes and omits some of them. The table lists about 13,000 clones, around 67% of them singletons. Deletions cut 0 bases from V and 3 bases from J, with 13 bases between. The CDR3 runs to 16 residues. Germline V gene sequence: CDR1 SGHRS, CDR2 YFSETQ. This specimen belongs to a study of vaccination effects on CD4 cells after COVID-19. Study overall: The study sampled a few convalescent patients both early and late after vaccination. Post-vaccine sampling took place a median of 72 days after the second dose. The study, taken as a whole, reports: Following vaccination, convalescents' spike-reactive clones were mostly new ones induced by the vaccine. After vaccination, at late timepoints, clones induced by infection and by vaccine contracted markedly.

This sequence joins TRBV5-1 and TRBJ1-3, with a weak D call TRBD1 (5 bases). Sequencing was performed on CD4+ T cells from PBMCs cultured with HCoV-NL63 spike peptides, taken after COVID-19 vaccination. This sequence was found in a human donor who had a prior SARS-CoV-2 infection. The CDR3 sequence is CASSLGPGTVGNTIYF. CDR3 nucleotides: TGCGCCAGCAGCTTGGGGCCCGGGACGGTTGGAAACACCATATATTTT.